This T cell receptor beta chain came from a study of cytomegalovirus exposure and HLA in healthy donors. As for the study in general: In terms of ancestry, the Caucasian-associated cluster contained roughly 80% of the roughly 400 genotyped donors.

V lost 3 bases and J lost 4; bases outside the gene matches: 8. Germline V gene data show CDR1 as MNHNS and CDR2 as SASEGT. CDR3 length: 16 residues. About this clone itself: The antigen remains unidentified.

In the PCR, 60 Vbeta and 13 Jbeta primers were used. Sequenced by immunoSEQ multiplex PCR; TCRdb stores in-frame clones only, minus some. Its clone listing holds about 120,000 clones. Study-wide points: The majority of TCR sequences were rare, yet some public TCRs appeared in many donors. Serostatus for CMV was the only available immune exposure information. TCR beta chains numbering 164 were designated cytomegalovirus-associated.

The rearrangement links TRBV6-1 to TRBJ2-7, with 11 bases lining up with TRBD1. The material sequenced was PBMCs. The TCR originated in a man aged 18 to 29 in good health and CMV-seronegative. CDR3 in DNA: TGTGCCAGCAGTGAGTCCTTAGGGGACAGGGGGTACGAGCAGTACTTC. Translated, it gives CASSESLGDRGYEQYF.